The text below deals with one T cell receptor beta chain. Its antigen remains unidentified. Within one base of it there is no much larger clone, and no base qualities were kept. The V end gives up 0 bases and the J end 3 bases, leaving 14 bases in the junction not matched to a gene. From a lookup of the germline V gene (reference sequence), CDR1 and CDR2 are GTSNPN and SVGIG. From the cysteine through the phenylalanine, the CDR3 covers 18 amino acids. CDR3 DNA only is kept here, 54 bases in frame from base 1. This record comes from a study of blood T cell repertoires in COVID-19 (dated by TCRdb to the early 2020s). Context from the whole study: The collaborator samples originated in the United States, Italy and Spain and spanned the acute and convalescent phases of COVID-19. The prospective study material was composed of cDNA or gDNA derived from T cells, B-cell-depleted T cells, or PBMCs. The dataset comprised deeply sampled blood TCRbeta repertoires from subjects exposed to, actively infected with, or recovered from COVID-19. The repertoires were made available in a free public database intended to serve as a resource for research on the immune response to SARS-CoV-2. Samples were obtained from the ongoing ImmuneRACE study (first 160 participants) and from 950 to 1,500 subjects provided by 6 global collaborators. Sample metadata almost always included a de-identified subject ID, COVID-19 status, age in years and sex. Where available, HLA class I and class II types were taken from metadata supplied by the sample provider and were not determined by assay-based typing. Beyond this particular receptor, the publication reports: How much clinical and demographic metadata was included differed by source and by participant, and the metadata was provided uncurated.

Collaborating institutions collected whole blood in K2EDTA tubes following their own protocols. Collaborator samples were shipped for TCRbeta analysis as frozen whole blood, isolated PBMCs, or DNA extracted from either sample type. TCRbeta CDR3 regions were amplified from genomic DNA using the immunoSEQ Assay, a bias-controlled multiplex PCR. Per the source publication's procedure: Within the assay, amplification of reference gene primers was used to estimate how many nucleated cells each sample contained. To quantify the absolute abundance of each unique TCRbeta CDR3 rearrangement, sequence reads were collapsed and filtered. For each sample, productive Simpson clonality was calculated as the square root of Simpson's diversity index across productive rearrangements. TCRdb limited this immuneACCESS table to in-frame rearrangements with V and J called. A share of clones is missing; checked studies link under half to unresolved V genes, and the rest is unexplained. D and trimming come from the DNA, and the V and J calls and clone size come from that table. Recorded for this sample are roughly 180,000 clones; more than 85% of them occurred a single time. The ten biggest clones cover under 3.5% of the sample.

Recombination linked TRBV30 to TRBJ1-5, with 7 bases aligning to TRBD1. The TCR sequence derives from a woman under 40 with active or convalescent COVID-19. The sample comprised peripheral blood. The DNA is TGTGCCTGGAGTGTGACGCGGACAGGAGGCCGTGTCAATCAGCCCCAGCATTTT. This yields the protein CAWSVTRTGGRVNQPQHF. The variable domain in full, with residues beyond the CDR3 obtained from the reference TRBV30 and TRBJ1-5 genes, is SQTIHQWPATLVQPVGSPLSLECTVEGTSNPNLYWYRQAAGRGLQLLFYSVGIGQISSEVPQNLSASRPQDRQFILSSKKLLLSDSGFYLCAWSVTRTGGRVNQPQHFGDGTRLSIL.